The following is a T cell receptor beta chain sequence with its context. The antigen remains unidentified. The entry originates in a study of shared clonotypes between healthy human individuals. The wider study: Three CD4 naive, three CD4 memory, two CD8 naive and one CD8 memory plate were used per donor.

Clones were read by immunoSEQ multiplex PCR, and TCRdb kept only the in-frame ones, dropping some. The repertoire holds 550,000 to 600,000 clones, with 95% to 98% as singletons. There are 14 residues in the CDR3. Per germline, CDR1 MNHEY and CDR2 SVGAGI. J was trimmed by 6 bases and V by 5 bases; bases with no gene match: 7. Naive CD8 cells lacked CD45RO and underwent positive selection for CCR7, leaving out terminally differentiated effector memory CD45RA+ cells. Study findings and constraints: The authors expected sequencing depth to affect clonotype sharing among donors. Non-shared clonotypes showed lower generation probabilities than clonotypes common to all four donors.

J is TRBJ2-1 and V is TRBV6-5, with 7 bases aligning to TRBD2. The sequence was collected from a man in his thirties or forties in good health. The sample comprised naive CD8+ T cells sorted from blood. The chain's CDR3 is CASSPTGGTNEQFF. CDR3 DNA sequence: TGTGCCAGCAGTCCCACGGGAGGTACCAATGAGCAGTTCTTC.